These T cell receptor beta chains were read from a single sample in a study of Tregs in tolerant kidney transplant recipients. These TCRs are of unknown antigen specificity. Libraries were prepared by immunoSEQ multiplex PCR; TCRdb keeps only in-frame clonotypes and omits some of them. The table has around 6,000 clones, around 91% seen once. This material consisted of Tregs from blood cultured with allogeneic cells, taken before the transplant. Receptor source: a human patient who received a combined kidney and bone marrow transplant. Both conserved end residues are part of each CDR3. The D gene is left open where the match is weak. The size of a clone is reported for some rows only, either as once, few or many, or as a class for expanded clones.

size,D,V,J,CDR3,DNA
few,TRBD2,TRBV30,TRBJ2-1,CAWSSTSGAYNEQFF,TGTGCCTGGAGCTCCACTAGCGGGGCCTACAATGAGCAGTTCTTC
-,TRBD1,TRBV10-3,TRBJ1-5,CAISRDRGPSNQPQHF,TGTGCCATCAGTCGGGACAGGGGGCCAAGCAATCAGCCCCAGCATTTT
-,TRBD2,TRBV5-4,TRBJ2-1,CASSTGTSGSYNEQFF,TGTGCCAGCAGCACCGGGACTAGCGGGAGTTATAATGAGCAGTTCTTC
-,-,TRBV6-5,TRBJ2-7,CASGDGGEQYF,TGTGCCAGCGGGGACGGGGGCGAGCAGTACTTC
once,-,TRBV9,TRBJ1-1,CASSVVGGPILNTEAFF,TGTGCCAGCAGCGTAGTGGGGGGACCCATCCTGAACACTGAAGCTTTCTTT
-,-,TRBV7-2,TRBJ2-2,CASSLSGLGELFF,TGTGCCAGCAGCTTATCGGGTCTAGGGGAGCTGTTTTTT
-,-,TRBV5-6,TRBJ2-1,CASNPRGFEQFF,TGTGCCAGCAACCCGCGGGGCTTTGAGCAGTTCTTC
-,-,TRBV14,TRBJ2-1,CASSQDRLANSYNEQFF,TGTGCCAGCAGCCAAGATCGGCTAGCGAACTCCTACAATGAGCAGTTCTTC
-,-,TRBV6-1,TRBJ1-5,CASSGVGRVGNQPQHF,TGTGCCAGCAGTGGCGTGGGACGAGTGGGCAATCAGCCCCAGCATTTT
-,-,TRBV7-8,TRBJ2-6,CASSLVAPGANVLTF,TGTGCCAGCAGCTTAGTTGCCCCTGGGGCCAACGTCCTGACTTTC
-,-,TRBV11-1,TRBJ2-3,CASSLTLGGHTDTQYF,TGTGCCAGCAGCTTAACCCTGGGGGGTCACACAGATACGCAGTATTTT
-,TRBD1,TRBV11-3,TRBJ2-1,CASSLGQGAGEQFF,TGTGCCAGCAGCTTAGGACAGGGGGCTGGTGAGCAGTTCTTC
-,-,TRBV15,TRBJ2-1,CATSAGFSGYEQFF,TGTGCCACCAGCGCAGGGTTTTCTGGCTATGAGCAGTTCTTC
-,TRBD2,TRBV5-4,TRBJ2-7,CASSTGLAGAYEQYF,TGTGCCAGCAGCACGGGACTAGCGGGGGCCTACGAGCAGTACTTC
-,-,TRBV5-1,TRBJ2-3,CASSLEGDTQYF,TGCGCCAGCAGCTTGGAAGGAGATACGCAGTATTTT
-,-,TRBV4-1,TRBJ2-5,CASRGRLRETQYF,TGCGCCAGCAGAGGCAGATTACGAGAGACCCAGTACTTC
once,-,TRBV10-3,TRBJ1-1,CAISERSGVNTEAFF,TGTGCCATCAGTGAGCGATCGGGGGTGAACACTGAAGCTTTCTTT
-,TRBD1,TRBV7-9,TRBJ1-1,CASSLGRQGRGTEAFF,TGTGCCAGCAGCTTAGGTAGACAGGGACGTGGCACTGAAGCTTTCTTT
-,TRBD1,TRBV5-6,TRBJ2-2,CASSSTGTGYTGELFF,TGTGCCAGCAGCTCCACCGGGACAGGGTACACCGGGGAGCTGTTTTTT
-,TRBD1,TRBV9,TRBJ2-3,CASSVGTGGTDTQYF,TGTGCCAGCAGCGTGGGGACAGGGGGAACAGATACGCAGTATTTT
-,TRBD1,TRBV6-5,TRBJ1-2,CASSYGTGGSTF,TGTGCCAGCAGTTACGGGACAGGGGGCTCCACCTTC
-,-,TRBV10-2,TRBJ2-5,CASSDRGETQYF,TGCGCCAGCAGTGATAGAGGGGAGACCCAGTACTTC
-,TRBD1,TRBV2,TRBJ1-1,CASSYRTGLNEAFF,TGTGCCAGCAGCTATAGGACAGGCCTAAATGAAGCTTTCTTT
-,TRBD1,TRBV7-2,TRBJ1-2,CASSLATGSNGYTF,TGTGCCAGCAGCTTAGCGACAGGGTCTAATGGCTACACCTTC
-,-,TRBV10-2,TRBJ2-3,CASSDPGRPSTDTQYF,TGCGCCAGCAGTGATCCGGGCCGACCTAGCACAGATACGCAGTATTTT
-,-,TRBV2,TRBJ1-1,CASSEATAGRWGTEAFF,TGTGCCAGCAGTGAAGCAACGGCAGGGCGATGGGGCACTGAAGCTTTCTTT